These 4 T cell receptor beta chains came from one sample sequenced in a study of blood T cell repertoires in COVID-19. TCRdb's table, derived via immunoSEQ multiplex PCR, lists solely in-frame clones and lacks some. This sample yields under 40,000 clones, of which about 85% are seen a single time; roughly 14% belongs to the top ten. The sequencing sample was made of peripheral blood. Receptors were obtained from a human donor with acute or convalescent COVID-19. The donor label of this sample is uncertain.

This clone came up a few times. The chain has TRBV6-2 or TRBV6-3 and TRBJ2-1, with D perhaps matching TRBD1 (5 bases). The CDR3 length is 15 residues. Trimming took 4 bases from V and 2 from J, leaving 12 bases between them. The germline V gene has CDR1 MNHEY and CDR2 SVGEGT. The CDR3 nucleotides read TGTGCCAGCAGTTTCGACAGTTCCCCCTACAATGAGCAGTTCTTC. Translation gives CASSFDSSPYNEQFF.

This clone came up a few times. The J gene is TRBJ1-5, the V gene TRBV7-2, with D possibly matching TRBD1 (6 bases). The CDR3 is 14 amino acids. V was shortened by 3 bases and J by 5 bases, with 11 bases between the two germline ends. Germline V lookup: CDR1 SGHTA, CDR2 FQGNSA. The CDR3 DNA reads as TGTGCCAGCAGCTTGACAGGAGTGGATCAGCCCCAGCATTTT. Translation: CASSLTGVDQPQHF. The full variable domain, its missing parts supplied by reference TRBV7-2 and TRBJ1-5, is GAGVSQSPSNKVTEKGKDVELRCDPISGHTALYWYRQSLGQGLEFLIYFQGNSAPDKSGLPSDRFSAERTGGSVSTLTIQRTQQEDSAVYLCASSLTGVDQPQHFGDGTRLSIL.

V usage is TRBV3-1 (or the pseudogene TRBV3-2) and J usage is TRBJ2-1, with TRBD2 matching over 11 bases. The CDR3 contains 14 residues. V lost 4 bases to trimming and J lost 6 bases; unmatched junction nucleotides: 2. Germline CDR1 and CDR2: LGHDT and YNNKEL (reference sequence). The chain's CDR3 is CASSRSGGANEQFF. DNA for the CDR3: TGTGCCAGCAGCCGTAGCGGGGGGGCCAATGAGCAGTTCTTC.

The rearrangement joins TRBV6-1 to TRBJ2-7; 8 bases map to TRBD1. The germline V gene encodes CDR1 MNHNS and CDR2 SASEGT. J lost 0 bases, V lost 3 bases, and 4 bases had no gene match. This CDR3 contains 15 residues. CDR3 protein: CASSEGQAFSYEQYF. The CDR3, as DNA: TGTGCCAGCAGTGAGGGACAGGCTTTCTCCTACGAGCAGTACTTC.